A selection of T cell receptor beta chains follows, all from one sample in a study of OX40 agonist ivuxolimab in advanced cancers. Sequenced by immunoSEQ multiplex PCR; TCRdb stores in-frame clones only, minus some. There are roughly 64,000 clones in the sample; roughly 87% occur only once, and approximately 0.76% lies in the top ten. Sequences were derived from CD4+ or CD8+ T cells sorted from blood, sampled in a trial of the OX40 agonist ivuxolimab. The receptor source for this set is an adult with an advanced solid tumor such as melanoma, head and neck, liver or kidney cancer. CDR3s include the opening cysteine and the closing phenylalanine or tryptophan. D genes are given only for firm matches. For some rows the clone size is stated as once, few or many, or as a class when expanded; others skip it.

D	V	J	size	DNA	CDR3
NA	TRBV30	TRBJ1-3	NA	TGTGCCTGGAGACGTGGGGGGGCCGCTGGAAACACCATATATTTT	CAWRRGGAAGNTIYF
NA	TRBV4-1	TRBJ2-3	NA	TGCGCCAGCAGCTTGAATGAGGATACGCAGTATTTT	CASSLNEDTQYF
TRBD1	TRBV5-6	TRBJ2-5	NA	TGTGCCAGCAGCTTGAGATCTAGAGGGACAGCCCCAGGGGCCCAGTACTTC	CASSLRSRGTAPGAQYF
NA	TRBV6-5	TRBJ1-5	NA	TGTGCCAGCAGTTACAGGGCGGATCAGCCCCAGCATTTT	CASSYRADQPQHF
NA	TRBV30	TRBJ2-1	NA	TGTGCCTGGAAGGGGGAGTCCTACAATGAGCAGTTCTTC	CAWKGESYNEQFF
NA	TRBV18	TRBJ2-2	once	TGTGCCAGCTCGGGTTCAGGGCCCGGGGAGCTGTTTTTT	CASSGSGPGELFF
NA	TRBV6-1	TRBJ2-5	NA	TGTGCCAGCAGTGAAGCTCTGGCAGGGGTTAAGGAGACCCAGTACTTC	CASSEALAGVKETQYF
TRBD2	TRBV5-4	TRBJ2-2	NA	TGTGCCAGCAGTTACGAGGCGGGGGGCACCGGGGAGCTGTTTTTT	CASSYEAGGTGELFF
NA	TRBV20-1	TRBJ2-5	NA	TGCAGTGCTAGTCAAGAGACCCAGTACTTC	CSASQETQYF
NA	TRBV14	TRBJ2-2	NA	TGTGCCAGCAGCCAAGGAGGATACACCGGGGAGCTGTTTTTT	CASSQGGYTGELFF
NA	TRBV5-6	TRBJ2-5	NA	TGTGCCAGCAGCTTGGCCTGGGGGCAGGGGGGGCAAGAGACCCAGTACTTC	CASSLAWGQGGQETQYF